Below, one TCR beta chain is given with its context. Its antigen remains unidentified. Each TRB amplification used roughly 220-550 ng of genomic DNA from blood. The data stem from a study of T and B cells in COVID-19 patients. The overall study: Blood was sampled from COVID-19 patients who were either actively infected or recovered. Of around 21 active-infection patients, 18 carried comorbidities linked to unfavorable COVID-19 outcome.

The CDR3 has 15 residues. Trimming shortened V by 0 bases and J by 7 bases, and 16 bases separated the two germline ends. Germline V lookup: CDR1 LGHNA, CDR2 YNFKEQ. Study-wide results and caveats: Active COVID-19 showed highly clonal TRB repertoires; recovery showed diversity and richness above healthy donors.

Multiplex PCR with BIOMED2 TRB-A/B primer pools amplified TRB rearrangements. TCRdb redid the calling of the multiplex PCR reads with MiXCR, one entry per CDR3 protein. The repertoire holds 3,000 to 4,000 distinct CDR3 sequences, with under 30% as singletons. The J gene is TRBJ2-7, the V gene TRBV4-2; D perhaps matches TRBD2 (7 bases). Sequencing was performed on blood. The origin of this receptor is a human donor with active COVID-19. The donor label of this sample is uncertain. The chain's CDR3 is CASSQDWGGAGEQYF. CDR3 bases: TGTGCCAGCAGCCAAGATTGGGGGGGGGCCGGGGAGCAGTACTTC.